This T cell receptor beta chain was profiled in a study of T cells in Graves' hyperthyroidism and ophthalmopathy. RNA transcripts were the template for amplifying TCR beta CDR3 regions. HTBI primers were employed in a first-round RT-PCR of the TCR CDR3. TCRdb independently ran MiXCR on the multiplex PCR reads; one entry per CDR3 protein. In the table there are 300,000 to 450,000 distinct CDR3 sequences, approximately 15% of which are singletons. This CDR3 has 13 residues. Trimming cost V 1 base and J 5 bases; bases outside gene matches: 4. Germline CDR1 and CDR2: GTSNPN and SVGIG (reference sequence). This clonotype showed up many times.

The TCR originated in a woman aged 55 to 70 with Graves' hyperthyroidism. Sequenced material: blood. The V call is TRBV30, the J call TRBJ1-1; 7 bases agree with TRBD1. CDR3 residues: CAWSGQGGTEAFF. CDR3 DNA sequence: TGTGCCTGGAGTGGACAGGGCGGAACTGAAGCTTTCTTT.